These 10 T cell receptor beta chains came from one sample sequenced in a study of OX40 agonist ivuxolimab in advanced cancers. Library prep was done by the immunoSEQ multiplex PCR assay. In TCRdb, the immuneACCESS table is reduced to in-frame sequences with V and J assigned. These tables do not hold every clone; where another copy was compared, an unresolved V gene accounts for under half, and the others remain unexplained. The sample table contains some 60,000 clones; only one count was recorded for less than 95% of them. Clones ranked in the top ten supply about 14% of the sample. Sequencing was performed on CD4+ or CD8+ T cells sorted from blood, taken in a trial of the OX40 agonist ivuxolimab. Receptors originate from an adult with an advanced solid tumor such as melanoma, head and neck, liver or kidney cancer.

The chain is built from TRBV27 and TRBJ2-1; the match to TRBD2 covers 14 bases. Per the germline V gene, CDR1 is MNHEY and CDR2 is SMNVEV (reference sequence). Losses at the gene ends were 5 bases for V and 12 bases for J; bases not matched to a gene: 12. The CDR3 covers 16 residues. CDR3: CASSPTPGLAGVRQFF. In DNA form, the CDR3 reads TGTGCCAGCAGTCCGACGCCGGGACTAGCGGGAGTTCGGCAGTTCTTC.

The chain has TRBV18 and TRBJ2-7; D call uncertain. There are 12 residues in the CDR3. Trimming shortened V by 1 base and J by 6 bases, and 7 bases separated the two germline ends. CDR1 KGHSH and CDR2 LQKENI come from the germline V gene. CDR3 sequence: CASSPRLGEQYF. The DNA for the CDR3 is TGTGCCAGCTCACCACGGCTTGGCGAGCAGTACTTC.

CDR3 protein: CASSASTGGVYEQYF. Here the CDR3 DNA reads TGTGCCAGCAGCGCGTCGACAGGGGGTGTGTACGAGCAGTACTTC. The rearrangement links TRBV5-8 to TRBJ2-7, with 9 bases aligning to TRBD1. The CDR3 has 15 residues. Germline CDR1 reads SGHTS; CDR2 reads YDEGEE. J lost 4 bases, V lost 4 bases, and 9 bases had no gene match.

This rearrangement joins TRBV28 to TRBJ1-2; D gene uncertain. V gave up 5 bases and J gave up 0 bases, with 10 bases separating them. Germline CDR1 reads MDHEN; CDR2 reads SYDVKM. This CDR3 region has 14 residues. The CDR3 DNA is TGTGCCAGCAGTCTCCGGCGAGCTAACTATGGCTACACCTTC. Its protein is CASSLRRANYGYTF.

The chain is built from TRBV5-4 and TRBJ1-2; maybe TRBD1 (5 bases). CDR1 is SGHNT, CDR2 YYREEE, per germline (reference sequence). The CDR3 contains 13 residues. V was cut by 1 base and J by 7 bases, with 11 bases left in between. The CDR3 bases are TGTGCCAGCAGCTTGACGGCAGGGATTGGCTACACCTTC. Translation: CASSLTAGIGYTF.

This chain joins TRBV7-2 and TRBJ1-3; D gene unclear. This CDR3 has 15 amino acids. Per germline, CDR1 SGHTA and CDR2 FQGNSA. V lost 1 base to trimming and J lost 0 bases, with 7 bases between them. The CDR3 here is CASSLDTVSGNTIYF. CDR3 sequence (DNA): TGTGCCAGCAGCTTAGACACGGTCTCTGGAAACACCATATATTTT. Full variable domain (outside the CDR3, taken from reference TRBV7-2 and TRBJ1-3): GAGVSQSPSNKVTEKGKDVELRCDPISGHTALYWYRQSLGQGLEFLIYFQGNSAPDKSGLPSDRFSAERTGGSVSTLTIQRTQQEDSAVYLCASSLDTVSGNTIYFGEGSWLTVV.

The rearrangement uses TRBV27 and TRBJ2-1, with TRBD2 identical over 12 bases. The V and J ends lost 8 bases and 6 bases, in that order; junction bases with no gene match: 11. CDR3 length: 16 amino acids. Germline lookup yields CDR1 MNHEY and CDR2 SMNVEV (reference sequence). The CDR3 is CASVPSGRAGANEQFF. In DNA form, the CDR3 reads TGTGCCAGCGTTCCTAGCGGGAGGGCCGGGGCCAATGAGCAGTTCTTC.

V usage is TRBV2 and J usage is TRBJ2-1; D call uncertain. V was shortened by 6 bases and J by 11 bases, with 8 bases between the two germline ends. Germline V gives CDR1 SNHLY, CDR2 FYNNEI. The CDR3 is 10 residues long. The CDR3 DNA reads TGTGCCAGCAGGGGTGTTCAGCAGTTCTTC. Translating it yields CASRGVQQFF. Together with reference TRBV2 and TRBJ2-1, the CDR3 gives the full variable domain: EPEVTQTPSHQVTQMGQEVILRCVPISNHLYFYWYRQILGQKVEFLVSFYNNEISEKSEIFDDQFSVERPDGSNFTLKIRSTKLEDSAMYFCASRGVQQFFGPGTRLTVL.

The sample holds a few counts of this clone. V gene TRBV6-5 combines with J gene TRBJ1-5; TRBD1 matches 7 bases. The CDR3 sequence is 14 residues long. From germline, CDR1 is MNHEY and CDR2 SVGAGI. Trimming cost V 6 bases and J 6 bases; bases outside gene matches: 8. This CDR3 is CASRETGTAQPQHF. CDR3 DNA sequence: TGTGCCAGCAGAGAGACAGGGACGGCTCAGCCCCAGCATTTT.

This chain links TRBV30 with TRBJ2-5; 7 nucleotides line up with TRBD1. Germline V gene sequence: CDR1 GTSNPN, CDR2 SVGIG (reference sequence). V lost 0 bases, J lost 4 bases, and 2 bases stayed unmatched. The CDR3 is 13 residues long. The CDR3 nucleotides read TGTGCCTGGAGTGTACAGGGGATAGAGACCCAGTACTTC. Residues: CAWSVQGIETQYF.